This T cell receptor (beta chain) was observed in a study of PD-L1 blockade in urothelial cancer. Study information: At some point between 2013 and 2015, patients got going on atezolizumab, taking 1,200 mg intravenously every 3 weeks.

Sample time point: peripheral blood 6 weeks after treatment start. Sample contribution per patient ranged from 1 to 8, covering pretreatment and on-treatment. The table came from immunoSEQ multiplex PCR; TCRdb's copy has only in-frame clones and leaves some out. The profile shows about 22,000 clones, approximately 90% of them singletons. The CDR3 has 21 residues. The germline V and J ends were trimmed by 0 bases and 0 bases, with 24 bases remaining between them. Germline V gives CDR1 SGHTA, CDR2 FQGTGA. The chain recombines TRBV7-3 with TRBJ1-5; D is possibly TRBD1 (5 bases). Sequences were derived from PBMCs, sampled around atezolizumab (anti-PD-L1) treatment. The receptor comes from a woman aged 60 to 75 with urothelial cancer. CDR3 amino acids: CASSLTGGADKAEYSNQPQHF. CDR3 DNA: TGTGCCAGCAGCTTAACCGGTGGTGCGGACAAGGCTGAATATAGCAATCAGCCCCAGCATTTT.